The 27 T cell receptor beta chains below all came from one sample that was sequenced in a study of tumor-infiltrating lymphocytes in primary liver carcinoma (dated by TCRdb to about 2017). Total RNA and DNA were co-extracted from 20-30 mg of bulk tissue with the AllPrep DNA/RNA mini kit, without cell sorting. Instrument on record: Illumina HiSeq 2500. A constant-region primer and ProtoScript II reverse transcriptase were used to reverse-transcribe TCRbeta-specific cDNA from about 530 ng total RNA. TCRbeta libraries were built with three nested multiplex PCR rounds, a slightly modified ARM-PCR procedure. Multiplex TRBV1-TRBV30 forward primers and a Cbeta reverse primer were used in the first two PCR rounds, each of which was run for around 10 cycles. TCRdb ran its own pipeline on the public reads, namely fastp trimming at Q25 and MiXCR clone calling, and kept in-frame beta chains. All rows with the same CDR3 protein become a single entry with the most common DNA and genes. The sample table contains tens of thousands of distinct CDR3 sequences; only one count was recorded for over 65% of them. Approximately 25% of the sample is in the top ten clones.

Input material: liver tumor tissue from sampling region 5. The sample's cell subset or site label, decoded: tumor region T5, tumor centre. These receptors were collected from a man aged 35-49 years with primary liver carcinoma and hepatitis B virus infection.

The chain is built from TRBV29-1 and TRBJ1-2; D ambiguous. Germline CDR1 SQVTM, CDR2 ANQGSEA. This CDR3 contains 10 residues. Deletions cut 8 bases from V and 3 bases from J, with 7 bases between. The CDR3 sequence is CSIGYYGYTF. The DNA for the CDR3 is TGCAGCATTGGTTACTATGGCTACACCTTC.

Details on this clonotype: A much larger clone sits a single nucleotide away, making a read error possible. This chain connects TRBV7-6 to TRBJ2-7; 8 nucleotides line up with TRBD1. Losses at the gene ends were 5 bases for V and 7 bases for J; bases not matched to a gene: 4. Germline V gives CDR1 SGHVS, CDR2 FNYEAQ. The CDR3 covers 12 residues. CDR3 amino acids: CASSVGTGEQYF. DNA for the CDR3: TGTGCCAGCAGCGTCGGGACAGGAGAGCAGTACTTC.

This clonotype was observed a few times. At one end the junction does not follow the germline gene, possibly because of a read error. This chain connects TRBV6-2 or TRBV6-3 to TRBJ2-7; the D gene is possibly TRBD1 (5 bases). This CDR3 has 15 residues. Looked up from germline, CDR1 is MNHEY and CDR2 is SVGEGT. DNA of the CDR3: TGTGCCAGCAGTCATAGTGCAGGGATGAAGGACGAGCAGTGCTTC. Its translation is CASSHSAGMKDEQCF.

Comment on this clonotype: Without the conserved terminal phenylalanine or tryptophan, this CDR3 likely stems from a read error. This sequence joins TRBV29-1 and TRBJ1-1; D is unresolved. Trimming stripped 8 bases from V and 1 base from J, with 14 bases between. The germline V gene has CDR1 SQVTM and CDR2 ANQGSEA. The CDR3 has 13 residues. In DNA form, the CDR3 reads TGCAGCACTCAGAGCCATAAGAACACTGAAGCTTTCTCT. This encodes CSTQSHKNTEAFS.

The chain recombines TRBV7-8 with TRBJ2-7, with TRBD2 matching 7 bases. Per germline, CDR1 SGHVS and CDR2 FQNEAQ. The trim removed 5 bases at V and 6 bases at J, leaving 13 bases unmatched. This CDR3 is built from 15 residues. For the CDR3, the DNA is TGTGCCAGCAGCGTATCTAGCGGAGCTAAGTCCGAGCAGTACTTC. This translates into CASSVSSGAKSEQYF.

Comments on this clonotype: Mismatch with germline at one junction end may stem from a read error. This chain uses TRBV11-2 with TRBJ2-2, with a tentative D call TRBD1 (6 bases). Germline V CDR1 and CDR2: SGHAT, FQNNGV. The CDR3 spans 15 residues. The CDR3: CAGSLRDMITGKLFF. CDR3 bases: TGTGCCGGCAGCCTCCGGGACATGATTACCGGGAAGCTGTTTTTT.

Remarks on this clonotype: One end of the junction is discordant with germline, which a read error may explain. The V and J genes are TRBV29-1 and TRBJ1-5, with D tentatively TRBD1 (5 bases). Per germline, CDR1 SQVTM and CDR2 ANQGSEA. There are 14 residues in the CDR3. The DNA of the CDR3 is TGCAGCGTCACCGAAGGACACACCGGTCAGCCCCAACATTTT. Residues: CSVTEGHTGQPQHF.

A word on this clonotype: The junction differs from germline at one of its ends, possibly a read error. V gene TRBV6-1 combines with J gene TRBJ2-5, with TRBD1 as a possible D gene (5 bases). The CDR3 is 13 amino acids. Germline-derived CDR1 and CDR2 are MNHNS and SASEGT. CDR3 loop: CVSSVRGAETLYF. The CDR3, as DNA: TGTGTCAGCAGTGTAAGGGGTGCAGAGACTCTGTACTTC.

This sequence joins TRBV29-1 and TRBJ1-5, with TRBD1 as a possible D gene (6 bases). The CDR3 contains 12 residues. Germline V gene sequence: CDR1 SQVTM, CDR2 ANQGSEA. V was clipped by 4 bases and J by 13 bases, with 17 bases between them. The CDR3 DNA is TGCAGCGTTGTGGGGACCCCAGGACAGCAGCATTTT. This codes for CSVVGTPGQQHF.

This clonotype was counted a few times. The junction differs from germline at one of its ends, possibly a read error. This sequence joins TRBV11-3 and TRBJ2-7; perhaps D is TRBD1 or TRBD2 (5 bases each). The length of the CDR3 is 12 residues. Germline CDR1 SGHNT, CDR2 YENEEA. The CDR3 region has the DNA TGTACCAGCAGTTCCCAGTGGGGGGAGCAGTACTTC. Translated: CTSSSQWGEQYF.

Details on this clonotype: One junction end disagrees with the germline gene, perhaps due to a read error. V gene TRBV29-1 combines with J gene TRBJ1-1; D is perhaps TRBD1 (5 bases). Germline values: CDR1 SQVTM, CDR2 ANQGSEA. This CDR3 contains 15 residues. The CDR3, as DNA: TGCAGCGTTGCCCCAGGGTGGGGAATGAACACTGAAGCTTCCTTT. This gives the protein CSVAPGWGMNTEASF.

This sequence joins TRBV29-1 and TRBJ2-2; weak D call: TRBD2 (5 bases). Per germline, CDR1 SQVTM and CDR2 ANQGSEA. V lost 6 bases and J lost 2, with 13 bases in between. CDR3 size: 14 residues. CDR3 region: CSVKLELNTGELFF. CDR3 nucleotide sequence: TGCAGCGTAAAACTAGAATTAAACACCGGGGAGCTGTTTTTT.

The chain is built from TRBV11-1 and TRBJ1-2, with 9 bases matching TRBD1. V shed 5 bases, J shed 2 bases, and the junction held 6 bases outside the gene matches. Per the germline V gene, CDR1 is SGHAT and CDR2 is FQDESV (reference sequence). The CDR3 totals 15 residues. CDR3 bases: TGTGCCAGCAGCCGCGACAGGGGGGCGAACTATGGCTACACCTTC. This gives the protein CASSRDRGANYGYTF.

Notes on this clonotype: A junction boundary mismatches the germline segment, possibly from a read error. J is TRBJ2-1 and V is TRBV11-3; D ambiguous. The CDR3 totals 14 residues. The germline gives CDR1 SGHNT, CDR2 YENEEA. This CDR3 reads CASNLGVSNNEKSF. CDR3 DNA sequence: TGTGCCAGCAACTTAGGCGTCTCGAACAATGAGAAGTCCTTC. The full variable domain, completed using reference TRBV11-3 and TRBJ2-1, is EAGVVQSPRYKIIEKKQPVAFWCNPISGHNTLYWYLQNLGQGPELLIRYENEEAVDDSQLPKDRFSAERLKGVDSTLKIQPAELGDSAVYLCASNLGVSNNEKSFGPGTRLTVL.

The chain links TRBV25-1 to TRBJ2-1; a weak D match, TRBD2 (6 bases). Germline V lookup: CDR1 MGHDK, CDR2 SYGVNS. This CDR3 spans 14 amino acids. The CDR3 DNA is TGTGCAAGTACAGTGGGAGGCTCCTACAATGAGCAGTTCTTC. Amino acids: CASTVGGSYNEQFF.

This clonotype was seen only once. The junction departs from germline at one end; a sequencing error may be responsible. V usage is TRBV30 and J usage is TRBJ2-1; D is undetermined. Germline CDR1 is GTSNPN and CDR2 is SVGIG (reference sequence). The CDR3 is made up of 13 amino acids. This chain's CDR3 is CAWSPSRNNEQLF. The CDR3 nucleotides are TGTGCCTGGAGTCCCAGCAGGAACAACGAGCAGCTCTTC.

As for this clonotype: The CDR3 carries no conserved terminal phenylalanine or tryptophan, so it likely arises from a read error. The DNA of the CDR3 is TGTGCCAGCAGGATCACAGGGGCTGAAGCTTTCTAT. It translates to CASRITGAEAFY. The chain links TRBV28 to TRBJ1-1, with 7 bases identical to TRBD1. Per the germline V gene, CDR1 is MDHEN and CDR2 is SYDVKM. With 6 bases clipped from V and 6 bases from J, the junction kept 4 bases outside the gene matches. The CDR3 has 12 amino acids.

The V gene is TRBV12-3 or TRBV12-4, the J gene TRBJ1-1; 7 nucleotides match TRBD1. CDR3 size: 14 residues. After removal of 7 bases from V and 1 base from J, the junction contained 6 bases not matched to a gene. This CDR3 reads CASTLGQANTEAFF. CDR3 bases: TGTGCCAGCACACTAGGACAGGCGAACACTGAAGCTTTCTTT.

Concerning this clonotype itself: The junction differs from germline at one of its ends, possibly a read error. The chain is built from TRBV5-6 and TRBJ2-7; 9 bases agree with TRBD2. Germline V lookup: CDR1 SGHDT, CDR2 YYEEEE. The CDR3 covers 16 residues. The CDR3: CAGSDTWREGSYEQYF. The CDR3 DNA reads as TGTGCCGGCAGCGATACTTGGCGGGAGGGCTCCTACGAGCAGTACTTC.

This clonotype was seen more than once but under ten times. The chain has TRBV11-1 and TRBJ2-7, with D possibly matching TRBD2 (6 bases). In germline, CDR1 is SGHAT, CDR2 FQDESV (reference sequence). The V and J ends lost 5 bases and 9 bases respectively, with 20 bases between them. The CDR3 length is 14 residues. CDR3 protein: CASSPDYQASAQYF. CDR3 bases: TGTGCCAGCAGCCCGGACTACCAAGCCAGCGCGCAGTACTTC. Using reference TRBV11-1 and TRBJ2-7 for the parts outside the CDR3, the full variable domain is EAEVAQSPRYKITEKSQAVAFWCDPISGHATLYWYRQILGQGPELLVQFQDESVVDDSQLPKDRFSAERLKGVDSTLKIQPAELGDSAMYLCASSPDYQASAQYFGPGTRLTVT.

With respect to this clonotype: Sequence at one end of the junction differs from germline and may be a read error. The CDR3 is CASSLARTSVSTDTQYF. The DNA for the CDR3 is TGTGCCAGCAGCTTAGCTCGGACTAGCGTGTCCACTGATACGCAATATTTT. The chain couples TRBV11-1 to TRBJ2-3, with 9 nucleotides matching TRBD2. The CDR3 totals 17 residues. CDR1 and CDR2 from the germline V gene are SGHAT and FQDESV (reference sequence).

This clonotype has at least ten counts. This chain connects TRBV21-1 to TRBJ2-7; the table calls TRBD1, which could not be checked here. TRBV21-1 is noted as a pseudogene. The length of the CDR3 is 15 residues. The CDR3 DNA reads TGTGCCAGCAGCACCGGGACAGAGAGATACTACGAGCAGTACTTC. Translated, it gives CASSTGTERYYEQYF.

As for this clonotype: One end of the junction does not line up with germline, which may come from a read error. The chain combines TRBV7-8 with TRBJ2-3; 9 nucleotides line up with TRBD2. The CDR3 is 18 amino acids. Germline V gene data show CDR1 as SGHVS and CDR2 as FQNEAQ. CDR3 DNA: TGCGCCAGCAGCTTAGCCCAGCGGGAGGTACTTCCGACAGATACGCAGTATTTT. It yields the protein CASSLAQREVLPTDTQYF.

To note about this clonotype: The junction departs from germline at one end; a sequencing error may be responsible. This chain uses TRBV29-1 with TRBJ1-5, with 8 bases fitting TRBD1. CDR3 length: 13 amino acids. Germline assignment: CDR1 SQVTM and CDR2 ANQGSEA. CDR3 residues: CRVELGQAQPQHF. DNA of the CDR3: TGCAGGGTTGAACTGGGACAGGCTCAGCCCCAGCATTTT.

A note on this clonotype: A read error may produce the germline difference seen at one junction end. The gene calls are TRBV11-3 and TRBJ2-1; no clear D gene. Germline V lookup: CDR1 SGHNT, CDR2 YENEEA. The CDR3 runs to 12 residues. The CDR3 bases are TGTGCCAGCAGCTTATATTCCAATGAGCGGTTCTTC. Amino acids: CASSLYSNERFF.

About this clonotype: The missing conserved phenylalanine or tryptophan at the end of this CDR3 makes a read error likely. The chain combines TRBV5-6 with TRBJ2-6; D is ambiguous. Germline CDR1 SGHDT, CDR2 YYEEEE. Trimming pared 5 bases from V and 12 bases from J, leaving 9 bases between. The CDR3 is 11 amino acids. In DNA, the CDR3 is TGTGCCAGCAGTTCCGTGGGCGTCCTGACTTCC. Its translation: CASSSVGVLTS.

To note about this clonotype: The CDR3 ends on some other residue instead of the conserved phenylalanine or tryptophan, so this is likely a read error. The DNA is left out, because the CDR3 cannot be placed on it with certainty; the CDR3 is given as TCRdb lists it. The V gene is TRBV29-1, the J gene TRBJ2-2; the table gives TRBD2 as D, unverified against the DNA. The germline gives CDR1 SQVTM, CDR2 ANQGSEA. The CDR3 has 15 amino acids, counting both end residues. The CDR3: CSIGTSAANTGELFS.